Each of the 26 T cell receptor beta chains below was sequenced from the same sample in a study of T-cell memory formation after mild COVID-19. TCRdb recomputed calls from the 5' RACE reads with MiXCR, one row per CDR3 protein. Among around 410,000 distinct CDR3 sequences listed, 23% were seen once. The sequencing sample was made of PBMCs or a T cell subset sorted from them (not recorded which). The source is an adult woman who had mild COVID-19 (a few samples of this study predate the infection). Cell type and time point are not known.

This chain connects TRBV5-1 to TRBJ2-3, with D unresolved. V gave up 1 base and J gave up 2 bases, with 8 bases separating them. Germline V gene sequence: CDR1 SGHRS, CDR2 YFSETQ. The CDR3 totals 14 residues. CDR3 sequence reads: CASSLYRVTDTQYF. Written as DNA, the CDR3 is TGCGCCAGCAGCTTGTACCGAGTCACAGATACGCAGTATTTT.

This clonotype was seen only a few times. The chain has TRBV28 and TRBJ1-1; D possibly corresponds to TRBD1 (5 bases). Trimming removed 5 bases from V and 5 bases from J, with 9 bases in between. CDR1 is MDHEN and CDR2 is SYDVKM in the germline V gene. This CDR3 region has 12 residues. DNA of the CDR3: TGTGCCAGCAGTCCGGGGGTAACTGAAGCTTTCTTT. This codes for CASSPGVTEAFF.

This clonotype is a singleton in its sample. The rearrangement uses TRBV12-3 or TRBV12-4 and TRBJ1-1; no clear D. CDR3 length equals 13 residues. Trimming removed 6 bases at V and 3 bases at J, with 11 bases between. Here the CDR3 reads CASSWSRDTEAFF. For the CDR3, the DNA is TGTGCCAGCAGCTGGTCCCGAGACACTGAAGCTTTCTTT.

This clonotype was detected only a few times. The chain is built from TRBV11-3 and TRBJ2-1, with TRBD2 as a possible D gene (6 bases). CDR1 SGHNT and CDR2 YENEEA come from the germline V gene. V lost 5 bases to trimming and J lost 0 bases, with 8 bases between them. The CDR3 totals 14 residues. CDR3 sequence reads: CASSRGSSYNEQFF. CDR3 sequence (DNA): TGTGCCAGCAGCCGGGGGAGCTCCTACAATGAGCAGTTCTTC. Full variable domain (outside the CDR3, taken from reference TRBV11-3 and TRBJ2-1): EAGVVQSPRYKIIEKKQPVAFWCNPISGHNTLYWYLQNLGQGPELLIRYENEEAVDDSQLPKDRFSAERLKGVDSTLKIQPAELGDSAVYLCASSRGSSYNEQFFGPGTRLTVL.

This clonotype was recorded many times. The rearrangement joins TRBV5-6 to TRBJ2-1; 7 bases agree with TRBD2. CDR3 length: 15 amino acids. Germline values: CDR1 SGHDT, CDR2 YYEEEE. V shed 0 bases, J shed 8 bases, and the junction held 8 bases outside the gene matches. CDR3 nucleotides: TGTGCCAGCAGCTTGGAGACTAGCCCTCGACATGAGCAGTTCTTC. This sequence encodes CASSLETSPRHEQFF.

The CDR3 DNA follows: TGCAGTGCTAGAGGGTTGAGGGAGTTGCACTACGAGCAGTACTTC. Amino acids: CSARGLRELHYEQYF. This chain uses TRBV20-1 with TRBJ2-7, with TRBD2 as a possible D gene (5 bases). Deletions cut 1 base from V and 3 bases from J, with 16 bases between. Looked up from germline, CDR1 is DFQATT and CDR2 is SNEGSKA (reference sequence). The CDR3 is 15 residues long.

V gene TRBV6-2 or TRBV6-3 combines with J gene TRBJ2-7; D is tentatively TRBD1 or TRBD2 (6 bases each). Germline values: CDR1 MNHEY, CDR2 SVGEGT. Deletions cut 6 bases from V and 1 base from J, with 19 bases between. The CDR3 contains 16 residues. CDR3 sequence reads: CASRELRGGRSYEQYF. The CDR3 coding sequence is TGTGCCAGCAGAGAGCTTAGAGGGGGGAGATCCTACGAGCAGTACTTC.

The V call is TRBV3-1, the J call TRBJ1-4; D might be TRBD1 (6 bases). CDR3 length: 13 amino acids. V was shortened by 3 bases and J by 8 bases, with 10 bases between the two germline ends. Germline loops: CDR1 LGHDT, CDR2 YNNKEL (reference sequence). The CDR3 loop reads CASSHPGQEKLFF. The CDR3 DNA follows: TGTGCCAGCAGCCACCCGGGACAAGAAAAACTGTTTTTT. The whole variable domain, remainder taken from reference TRBV3-1 and TRBJ1-4, is DTAVSQTPKYLVTQMGNDKSIKCEQNLGHDTMYWYKQDSKKFLKIMFSYNNKELIINETVPNRFSPKSPDKAHLNLHINSLELGDSAVYFCASSHPGQEKLFFGSGTQLSVL.

This clonotype was detected only a few times. The J gene is TRBJ2-3, the V gene TRBV29-1, with 7 positions matching TRBD1. CDR1 and CDR2 (germline): SQVTM, ANQGSEA. This CDR3 contains 15 residues. V was pared by 7 bases and J by 0 bases, with 10 bases of the junction left unmatched. CDR3 amino acids: CSGRKGASSTDTQYF. The CDR3, as DNA: TGCAGCGGCCGTAAGGGGGCTTCTAGCACAGATACGCAGTATTTT.

Only a few counts were recorded for this clonotype. The chain links TRBV6-6 to TRBJ1-1; D is unclear. Trimming shortened V by 0 bases and J by 11 bases, and 13 bases separated the two germline ends. CDR1 and CDR2 from the germline V gene are MNHNY and SVGAGI (reference sequence). This CDR3 is built from 13 residues. CDR3 nucleotides: TGTGCCAGCAGTTACTCGGATCGTAGGGTGGCTTTCTTT. Translating gives CASSYSDRRVAFF.

This clonotype appeared many times. The chain combines TRBV20-1 with TRBJ2-7, with 7 bases aligning to TRBD1. The V and J ends lost 0 bases and 4 bases, in that order; junction bases with no gene match: 9. The CDR3 is 15 residues long. The germline gives CDR1 DFQATT, CDR2 SNEGSKA (reference sequence). The CDR3 DNA reads TGCAGTGCTAGAGACCCCGGACAGGACTGGTACGAGCAGTACTTC. Translating it yields CSARDPGQDWYEQYF.

This rearrangement joins TRBV20-1 to TRBJ2-1; D tentatively reads TRBD1 or TRBD2 (5 bases each). The CDR3 totals 13 residues. CDR1 DFQATT and CDR2 SNEGSKA come from the germline V gene (reference sequence). V lost 3 bases and J 4 bases, leaving 10 bases between the germline ends. The CDR3 here is CSARVRGYNEQFF. Written as DNA, the CDR3 is TGCAGTGCTAGGGTGAGGGGTTACAATGAGCAGTTCTTC.

This clonotype was seen only a few times. The chain employs TRBV7-2 and TRBJ2-5; D remains unclear. The CDR3 has 13 residues. The V end was cut by 6 bases, the J end by 5 bases, with 13 bases between. CDR1 and CDR2 from the germline V gene are SGHTA and FQGNSA. The CDR3 DNA follows: TGTGCCAGCAGATCAGACAACCTGGAGACCCAGTACTTC. Protein: CASRSDNLETQYF. The variable domain in full, with the rest retrieved from reference TRBV7-2 and TRBJ2-5, is GAGVSQSPSNKVTEKGKDVELRCDPISGHTALYWYRQSLGQGLEFLIYFQGNSAPDKSGLPSDRFSAERTGGSVSTLTIQRTQQEDSAVYLCASRSDNLETQYFGPGTRLLVL.

This clonotype was observed a few times. V and J are TRBV20-1 and TRBJ2-1, with 9 bases that match TRBD2. The germline CDR1 and CDR2 sequences are DFQATT and SNEGSKA (reference sequence). V shed 0 bases, J shed 0 bases, and the junction held 12 bases outside the gene matches. This CDR3 comprises 19 residues. The DNA for the CDR3 is TGCAGTGCTAGAGATCGTCTGGCTAGCGGGACGAGCTCCTACAATGAGCAGTTCTTC. It encodes CSARDRLASGTSSYNEQFF.

In this sample, this clonotype turned up a few times. This chain connects TRBV20-1 to TRBJ2-6; D may be TRBD1 (6 bases). The V gene's germline CDR1 is DFQATT and CDR2 SNEGSKA (reference sequence). V was clipped by 7 bases and J by 0 bases, with 13 bases between them. CDR3 length: 15 amino acids. The CDR3 loop reads CSVRTANSGANVLTF. The CDR3 nucleotides read TGCAGTGTGAGGACAGCGAACTCTGGGGCCAACGTCCTGACTTTC.

The chain joins TRBV7-9 to TRBJ1-6; the match to TRBD1 covers 8 bases. The ends lost 0 bases at V and 8 bases at J; junction bases unmatched: 3. This CDR3 contains 15 residues. The germline CDR1 and CDR2 sequences are SEHNR and FQNEAQ (reference sequence). The CDR3 DNA sequence: TGTGCCAGCAGCTTAGCCAGGGGGCTTGATTCACCCCTCCACTTT. Translating gives CASSLARGLDSPLHF.

This clonotype turned up a few times. V usage is TRBV7-2 and J usage is TRBJ2-5; 8 bases match TRBD2. The germline V gene encodes CDR1 SGHTA and CDR2 FQGNSA. V was pared by 1 base and J by 6 bases, with 7 bases of the junction left unmatched. The CDR3 is 15 residues long. The CDR3, as DNA: TGTGCCAGCAGCTTAGTATCGGGGGGGGCGAAGACCCAGTACTTC. Amino acid sequence: CASSLVSGGAKTQYF.

This clonotype was counted ten times or more. The chain combines TRBV15 with TRBJ2-2; 9 bases map to TRBD2. This CDR3 has 18 amino acids. CDR1 and CDR2 (germline): LNHNV, YYDKDF (reference sequence). Trimming at V came to 1 base and at J to 4 bases, leaving 10 bases not matched to a gene. The CDR3 DNA reads as TGTGCCACCAGCAGAGGTAGCGGGGGAGCCGTTTTCACCGGGGAGCTGTTTTTT. Translating it yields CATSRGSGGAVFTGELFF.

The table lists this clonotype with a few counts. The chain couples TRBV7-9 to TRBJ2-7; unclear D gene. This CDR3 is built from 13 residues. Germline CDR1 and CDR2: SEHNR and FQNEAQ (reference sequence). The germline V and J ends were trimmed by 2 bases and 3 bases, with 8 bases remaining between them. The CDR3 is CASSLTELYEQYF. CDR3 nucleotides: TGTGCCAGCAGCTTAACAGAGCTCTACGAGCAGTACTTC.

The chain couples TRBV10-1 to TRBJ1-1, with D perhaps matching TRBD1 (5 bases). V was clipped by 0 bases and J by 5 bases, with 7 bases between them. This CDR3 is 13 amino acids long. CDR1 WNHNN and CDR2 SYGVQD come from the germline V gene (reference sequence). The CDR3 protein is CASSESTDTEAFF. CDR3 coding DNA: TGCGCCAGCAGTGAGTCGACAGATACTGAAGCTTTCTTT.

Only a few counts were recorded for this clonotype. The rearrangement joins TRBV20-1 to TRBJ2-2; TRBD1 aligns across 9 bases. V shed 0 bases and J 3 bases; nucleotides not matched to a gene: 8. CDR1 and CDR2 (germline): DFQATT, SNEGSKA (reference sequence). The CDR3 length is 17 residues. CDR3 sequence (DNA): TGCAGTGCTAGAGAGCCCCCCGGGACAGGGTACACCGGGGAGCTGTTTTTT. Protein sequence: CSAREPPGTGYTGELFF.

This chain connects TRBV21-1 to TRBJ2-1; no DNA check was done on the table's D call, TRBD1. TRBV21-1 is listed as a pseudogene. This CDR3 region has 15 residues. In DNA, the CDR3 is TGTGCCAGCAGTCAAGTCCCGGGAGGGTTGAATGAGCAGTTCTTC. Encoded protein: CASSQVPGGLNEQFF.

CDR3 sequence reads: CASSLAPLGVGETQYF. The CDR3, as DNA: TGTGCCAGCAGCTTAGCTCCCCTGGGGGTCGGAGAGACCCAGTACTTC. This rearrangement joins TRBV7-8 to TRBJ2-5; D might be TRBD1 or TRBD2, each matching 5 bases. The CDR3 contains 16 residues. Germline CDR1 and CDR2: SGHVS and FQNEAQ. The V end lost 0 bases, the J end lost 4 bases, and 15 bases lay between the germline ends.

The gene calls are TRBV18 and TRBJ1-2; D is ambiguous. Trimming removed 2 bases from V and 8 bases from J, with 9 bases in between. The V gene's germline CDR1 is KGHSH and CDR2 LQKENI. The CDR3 sequence is 12 residues long. The chain's CDR3 is CASSPGWEGYTF. DNA for the CDR3: TGTGCCAGCTCACCAGGATGGGAAGGCTACACCTTC.

Many counts were recorded for this clonotype. The V and J genes are TRBV20-1 and TRBJ2-1, with 10 bases identical to TRBD2. Germline CDR1 reads DFQATT; CDR2 reads SNEGSKA (reference sequence). This CDR3 comprises 14 residues. Trimming took 3 bases from V and 4 from J; bases not matched to a gene: 3. This CDR3 reads CSASWTSGYNEQFF. CDR3 DNA: TGCAGTGCTAGTTGGACTAGCGGTTACAATGAGCAGTTCTTC.

The rearrangement links TRBV5-1 to TRBJ2-1; 7 nucleotides agree with TRBD2. V lost 5 bases to trimming and J lost 4 bases; unmatched junction nucleotides: 9. This CDR3 is built from 15 residues. Germline V gene sequence: CDR1 SGHRS, CDR2 YFSETQ. The CDR3 DNA reads as TGCGCCAGCAGTATTACTAGCGATTGGTACAATGAGCAGTTCTTC. As protein: CASSITSDWYNEQFF.